A single sample gave rise to the 22 T cell receptor beta chains below, sequenced in a study of T-cell reconstitution after alpha-beta-depleted transplantation in children. Preparing the TCRbeta library involved the use of unique molecular identifiers. TCRdb itself ran the PCR reads through MiXCR, one entry per CDR3 protein. The sample lists over 400,000 distinct CDR3 sequences; 43% were seen once. The material was PBMCs, obtained before TCRalphabeta/CD19-depleted stem cell transplant. The receptors here all came from a girl aged 2 to 10 with aplastic anemia, due to receive a stem cell transplant.

The CDR3 is CASSQDQGGQYF. CDR3 nucleotides: TGTGCCAGCAGCCAGGACCAGGGGGGGCAGTACTTC. This rearrangement joins TRBV14 to TRBJ2-7, with D maybe TRBD1 (7 bases). Trimming left V 3 bases short and J 9 bases short, with 12 bases between. This CDR3 contains 12 residues. Germline V gene sequence: CDR1 SGHDN, CDR2 FVKESK.

This clonotype was counted many times. The chain recombines TRBV5-6 with TRBJ1-1; 8 nucleotides align to TRBD1. After removal of 3 bases from V and 4 bases from J, the junction contained 2 bases not matched to a gene. The germline V gene encodes CDR1 SGHDT and CDR2 YYEEEE. There are 13 residues in the CDR3. The CDR3 is CASSSGGATEAFF. The CDR3 DNA sequence: TGTGCCAGCAGCTCAGGGGGCGCCACTGAAGCTTTCTTT.

The CDR3 region has the DNA TGTGCTAGTGGTCCCGGGACTAGCGGGAGTGACGAGCAGTACTTC. Protein: CASGPGTSGSDEQYF. This chain links TRBV12-5 with TRBJ2-7; 14 positions agree with TRBD2. V gave up 5 bases and J gave up 5 bases; unmatched junction bases: 5. Germline V gene data show CDR1 as LGHNT and CDR2 as FRNRAP. The length of the CDR3 is 15 residues.

The chain combines TRBV10-3 with TRBJ1-2; 7 bases line up with TRBD1. The J segment lost 5 bases and the V segment lost 2 bases, leaving 5 bases of the junction unmatched. Germline V gene lookup returns CDR1 ENHRY and CDR2 SYGVKD. The CDR3 loop spans 14 amino acids. DNA for the CDR3: TGTGCCATCAGTGAGGCGGGACAGCCGTATGGCTACACCTTC. It codes for CAISEAGQPYGYTF.

The chain carries TRBV25-1 and TRBJ2-5, with a weak D call TRBD2 (6 bases). Germline assignment: CDR1 MGHDK and CDR2 SYGVNS. The CDR3 has 16 residues. Trimming took 2 bases from V and 2 from J, leaving 15 bases between them. CDR3 protein: CASSEPQHREQETQYF. The CDR3 nucleotides are TGTGCCAGCAGTGAACCACAACACCGGGAGCAAGAGACCCAGTACTTC.

A word on this clonotype: One end of the junction fails to match germline, which may point to a read error. The rearrangement joins TRBV5-1 to TRBJ2-2; D remains unclear. Germline-derived CDR1 and CDR2 are SGHRS and YFSETQ. The CDR3 totals 14 residues. CDR3 nucleotide sequence: TGCGGCAGCAGCTTGGCGTTTATCACCGGGGAGCTGTTTTTT. It codes for CGSSLAFITGELFF.

This clonotype came up many times. The V call is TRBV28, the J call TRBJ2-1; 10 bases map to TRBD2. Germline V gene sequence: CDR1 MDHEN, CDR2 SYDVKM. The CDR3 length is 15 residues. The ends lost 8 bases at V and 0 bases at J; junction bases unmatched: 4. CDR3 DNA: TGTGCCAGCCGAGCGGGAGGGGGCTCCTACAATGAGCAGTTCTTC. Translating it yields CASRAGGGSYNEQFF.

The sample holds many counts of this clonotype. V usage is TRBV29-1 and J usage is TRBJ1-1, with D perhaps matching TRBD1 (6 bases). Trimming shortened V by 6 bases and J by 9 bases, and 14 bases separated the two germline ends. Per germline, CDR1 SQVTM and CDR2 ANQGSEA. The CDR3 extends over 11 amino acids. The DNA for the CDR3 is TGCAGCGTGACGGGCGGGACACAAGCTTTCTTT. It is translated as CSVTGGTQAFF.

Only a few counts were recorded for this clonotype. The J gene is TRBJ1-5, the V gene TRBV28; tentative D call: TRBD1 (5 bases). The CDR3 spans 15 residues. V was pared by 7 bases and J by 3 bases, with 16 bases between. Germline V CDR1 and CDR2: MDHEN, SYDVKM. This chain's CDR3 is CASTWGGAFNQPQHF. Here the CDR3 DNA reads TGTGCCAGCACGTGGGGAGGGGCGTTCAATCAGCCCCAGCATTTT.

The rearrangement uses TRBV9 and TRBJ1-2; the D gene is possibly TRBD1 (5 bases). V shed 0 bases and J shed 8 bases, with 20 bases lying between them. This CDR3 comprises 16 residues. Germline CDR1 SGDLS, CDR2 YYNGEE. The CDR3 spells CASSVDPMGGAGGYTF. CDR3 DNA sequence: TGTGCCAGCAGCGTAGACCCCATGGGAGGGGCGGGAGGCTACACCTTC.

At least ten counts were recorded for this clonotype. The chain has TRBV20-1 and TRBJ2-1, with D perhaps matching TRBD1 or TRBD2 (5 bases each). From germline, CDR1 is DFQATT and CDR2 SNEGSKA (reference sequence). The length of the CDR3 is 14 residues. Trimming stripped 3 bases from V and 13 bases from J, with 22 bases between. The CDR3 protein is CSARGVSSTFVQFF. The CDR3 DNA follows: TGCAGTGCTAGGGGGGTTTCTTCGACTTTTGTACAGTTCTTC.

In its sample, this clonotype was seen many times. The V call is TRBV7-9, the J call TRBJ2-5; 8 positions agree with TRBD1. This CDR3 comprises 14 residues. Germline V gives CDR1 SEHNR, CDR2 FQNEAQ (reference sequence). J was trimmed by 5 bases and V by 4 bases; bases with no gene match: 6. The CDR3 nucleotides are TGTGCCAGCAGCTCCGACAGGGGCCGGGAGACCCAGTACTTC. It translates to CASSSDRGRETQYF.

This chain links TRBV10-3 with TRBJ2-7, with a possible D match to TRBD2 (6 bases). V was cut by 7 bases and J by 5 bases, with 15 bases left in between. The CDR3 totals 13 residues. Germline V CDR1 and CDR2: ENHRY, SYGVKD. The CDR3 loop reads CAIKGVGSNEQYF. The CDR3 DNA sequence: TGTGCCATCAAAGGAGTCGGGAGCAACGAGCAGTACTTC.

V is TRBV5-1 and J is TRBJ2-5, with TRBD1 matching 7 bases. The germline CDR1 and CDR2 sequences are SGHRS and YFSETQ. The CDR3 extends over 14 amino acids. The V segment lost 4 bases and the J segment 5 bases; nucleotides outside the gene matches: 8. The CDR3 nucleotides are TGCGCCAGCAGCATCCGACAGGGTCGCGAGACCCAGTACTTC. This encodes CASSIRQGRETQYF.

This chain links TRBV11-2 with TRBJ2-7; no clear D. The V gene's germline CDR1 is SGHAT and CDR2 FQNNGV. With 1 base removed from V and 2 bases from J, the gap between germline ends came to 6 bases. The CDR3 loop spans 13 amino acids. The CDR3 DNA is TGTGCCAGCAGCTTAGTTAGGGCCTACGAGCAGTACTTC. Translating gives CASSLVRAYEQYF. Full variable domain (rest looked up from reference TRBV11-2 and TRBJ2-7): EAGVAQSPRYKIIEKRQSVAFWCNPISGHATLYWYQQILGQGPKLLIQFQNNGVVDDSQLPKDRFSAERLKGVDSTLKIQPAKLEDSAVYLCASSLVRAYEQYFGPGTRLTVT.

This clonotype was counted between two and nine times. The V call is TRBV29-1, the J call TRBJ2-7, with D perhaps matching TRBD2 (5 bases). Germline-derived CDR1 and CDR2 are SQVTM and ANQGSEA. The CDR3 is 11 amino acids. Trimming shortened V by 5 bases and J by 1 base, and 6 bases separated the two germline ends. For the CDR3, the DNA is TGCAGCGTTCGGGATTCCTACGAGCAGTACTTC. Encoded protein: CSVRDSYEQYF.

This sequence joins TRBV10-3 and TRBJ2-5; D is undetermined. Germline V gives CDR1 ENHRY, CDR2 SYGVKD. The CDR3 is 14 residues long. V lost 4 bases to trimming and J lost 1 base, with 10 bases between them. Here the CDR3 DNA reads TGTGCCATCAGTGGAACAGCGATCCAAGAGACCCAGTACTTC. Amino acid sequence: CAISGTAIQETQYF.

This clonotype was counted only a few times. V is TRBV6-2 or TRBV6-3 and J is TRBJ2-1; 10 bases map to TRBD2. The V gene's germline CDR1 is MNHEY and CDR2 SVGEGT. V dropped 7 bases and J dropped 7; count of bases not matched to a gene: 7. CDR3 length: 14 amino acids. CDR3 nucleotides: TGTGCCAGCATCTCTAGCGGGAGCGGGAATGAGCAGTTCTTC. This encodes CASISSGSGNEQFF.

In this sample, this clonotype turned up once. A much larger clone differs from this one at a single base, so this may be a read error. V is TRBV5-6 and J is TRBJ1-2; D ambiguous. V lost 0 bases and J lost 4, with 1 base in between. Germline-derived CDR1 and CDR2 are SGHDT and YYEEEE. This CDR3 is built from 11 residues. CDR3 loop: CASSLAYGYTF. DNA of the CDR3: TGTGCCAGCAGCTTGGCCTATGGCTACACCTTC.

The gene calls are TRBV20-1 and TRBJ2-7; D is unresolved. This CDR3 spans 11 amino acids. In germline, CDR1 is DFQATT, CDR2 SNEGSKA (reference sequence). V lost 3 bases to trimming and J lost 0 bases, with 3 bases between them. CDR3 protein: CSASASYEQYF. The CDR3 nucleotides read TGCAGTGCTAGCGCCTCCTACGAGCAGTACTTC.

This clonotype was seen more than once but under ten times. The genes are TRBV5-1 and TRBJ2-3; D remains ambiguous. V gave up 1 base and J gave up 2 bases, with 8 bases separating them. Per the germline V gene, CDR1 is SGHRS and CDR2 is YFSETQ. The CDR3 is 14 amino acids. CDR3: CASSLNSHTDTQYF. In DNA, the CDR3 is TGCGCCAGCAGCTTGAATTCCCACACAGATACGCAGTATTTT.

The chain uses TRBV12-3 or TRBV12-4 and TRBJ2-7; TRBD2 might be the D (6 bases). This CDR3 region has 12 residues. The V gene lost 6 bases and the J gene lost 7 bases, with 13 bases spanning the gap. The DNA for the CDR3 is TGTGCCAGCAGCCGCGGGACTCTGGAGCAGTACTTC. Amino acids: CASSRGTLEQYF.